This T cell receptor beta chain is from a study of T cell responses to AZD1222 COVID-19 vaccine. The study, taken as a whole, reports: Unmutated variant regions reportedly attract nearly half of all spike-specific TCRs. Sampled repertoires all dated from after the peak T cell response.

J lost 0 bases, V lost 5 bases, and 5 bases had no gene match. This CDR3 is 15 amino acids long. CDR1 SGHVS and CDR2 FNYEAQ come from the germline V gene. Sequencing used immunoSEQ multiplex PCR; TCRdb keeps in-frame clones, though not all of them. The table shows 130,000 to 150,000 clones, with roughly nine tenths occurring only once. On this clone: Its antigen is undetermined.

The chain combines TRBV7-6 with TRBJ2-7, with 9 bases fitting TRBD2. The sample was peripheral blood, taken 28 days after the second AZD1222 dose. This clonotype was sampled from an adult who received the AZD1222 COVID-19 vaccine. CDR3 DNA: TGTGCCAGCAGCGCCATAGCGGGAGTCTCCTACGAGCAGTACTTC. Its translation is CASSAIAGVSYEQYF.